Following are 22 T cell receptor beta chains from one sample sequenced in a study of vaccination effects on CD4 cells after COVID-19 (dated by TCRdb to between 2022 and 2023). After approximately eleven days of culture, CD4+ T cells were isolated with the EasySep CD4+ T cell isolation kit. Receptors were amplified or captured by the immunoSEQ multiplex PCR assay. The clones in this table, taken by TCRdb from immuneACCESS, are in-frame only. Not every clone is retained; where verified, under half of the shortfall comes from an unresolved V gene, and the cause of the rest is unknown. This sample is represented by about 58,000 clones; about three quarters of them were singletons. Jointly, the top ten make up approximately 2.8% of the sample. The antigens these receptors bind are not known. The starting material was CD4+ T cells from PBMCs cultured without peptide, obtained before COVID-19 vaccination. These receptors were obtained from a human donor who received a COVID-19 vaccine.

The rearrangement links TRBV5-1 to TRBJ2-3; 11 positions agree with TRBD2. There are 16 residues in the CDR3. Looked up from germline, CDR1 is SGHRS and CDR2 is YFSETQ. J lost 6 bases, V lost 4 bases, and 10 bases had no gene match. The CDR3 loop reads CASSPSVAGGLDTQYF. The CDR3 DNA sequence: TGCGCCAGCAGCCCGTCGGTAGCGGGGGGGCTTGATACGCAGTATTTT.

The rearrangement links TRBV24-1 to TRBJ2-3; the D gene is possibly TRBD1 (6 bases). Germline V lookup: CDR1 KGHDR, CDR2 SFDVKD. This CDR3 is built from 14 residues. The V gene lost 5 bases and the J gene lost 3 bases, with 11 bases spanning the gap. CDR3 amino acids: CATSVAGATDTQYF. In DNA, the CDR3 is TGTGCCACCAGTGTGGCAGGGGCGACAGATACGCAGTATTTT.

This sequence joins TRBV30 and TRBJ1-5; perhaps TRBD1 as D (5 bases). CDR1 is GTSNPN, CDR2 SVGIG, per germline (reference sequence). V was trimmed by 2 bases and J by 5 bases, leaving 13 bases between them. This CDR3 has 14 amino acids. CDR3 nucleotide sequence: TGTGCCTGGAGTCACCGGGACGGCTATCAGCCCCAGCATTTT. Its translation: CAWSHRDGYQPQHF.

This clone turned up a few times. The rearrangement links TRBV5-1 to TRBJ1-5; D gene unclear. Germline-derived CDR1 and CDR2 are SGHRS and YFSETQ. The CDR3 extends over 17 amino acids. Trimming stripped 0 bases from V and 11 bases from J, with 24 bases between. The CDR3 here is CASSLDPVGRGNEAQHF. CDR3 DNA sequence: TGCGCCAGCAGCTTGGATCCTGTCGGGCGGGGAAACGAGGCCCAGCATTTT.

The rearrangement joins TRBV12-5 to TRBJ2-5; tentatively, D is TRBD1 (6 bases). The CDR3 covers 18 residues. Germline V gene lookup returns CDR1 LGHNT and CDR2 FRNRAP. V dropped 6 bases and J dropped 4 bases, with 27 bases sitting between them. DNA of the CDR3: TGTGCTAGTGGATCCTCCCTGGGGACATGGGAAGGTGCAGAGACCCAGTACTTC. The encoded protein is CASGSSLGTWEGAETQYF. The full variable domain, with the rest looked up from reference TRBV12-5 and TRBJ2-5, is DARVTQTPRHKVTEMGQEVTMRCQPILGHNTVFWYRQTMMQGLELLAYFRNRAPLDDSGMPKDRFSAEMPDATLATLKIQPSEPRDSAVYFCASGSSLGTWEGAETQYFGPGTRLLVL.

The rearrangement joins TRBV5-4 to TRBJ1-4, with D possibly matching TRBD1 (6 bases). CDR1 is SGHNT, CDR2 YYREEE, per germline (reference sequence). V was shortened by 4 bases and J by 4 bases, with 17 bases between the two germline ends. The CDR3 is 16 amino acids. The CDR3 spells CASSKSGTLVNEKLFF. The CDR3 coding sequence is TGTGCCAGCAGCAAAAGCGGGACACTGGTTAATGAAAAACTGTTTTTT.

The rearrangement uses TRBV7-2 and TRBJ2-2; D assignment may be TRBD1 or TRBD2 (5 bases each). Trimming stripped 3 bases from V and 6 bases from J, with 14 bases between. The CDR3 runs 15 residues. CDR1 SGHTA and CDR2 FQGNSA come from the germline V gene. The CDR3 bases are TGTGCCAGCAGCTTGGTTTGGGACCAACCCGGGGAGCTGTTTTTT. Protein: CASSLVWDQPGELFF.

V is TRBV27 and J is TRBJ1-2; 9 bases map to TRBD1. The CDR3 extends over 14 amino acids. Trimming removed 4 bases from V and 8 bases from J; junction bases left unmatched: 8. Looked up from germline, CDR1 is MNHEY and CDR2 is SMNVEV (reference sequence). CDR3 DNA: TGTGCCAGCAGTTCCCCACAGGGGGCGGGAGGCTACACCTTC. Its translation is CASSSPQGAGGYTF.

The chain has TRBV2 and TRBJ2-1; 14 nucleotides line up with TRBD2. V shed 6 bases, J shed 9 bases, and the junction held 4 bases outside the gene matches. Germline V gives CDR1 SNHLY, CDR2 FYNNEI. The CDR3 spans 14 residues. CDR3 sequence reads: CASRTSGGATEQFF. Here the CDR3 DNA reads TGTGCCAGCAGGACTAGCGGGGGGGCCACTGAGCAGTTCTTC.

This sequence joins TRBV6-2 or TRBV6-3 and TRBJ1-4; D is possibly TRBD1 (6 bases). The V and J ends lost 4 bases and 6 bases respectively, with 12 bases between them. CDR3 length: 14 amino acids. The germline V gene encodes CDR1 MNHEY and CDR2 SVGEGT. CDR3: CASSLAGGDEKLFF. The CDR3 DNA follows: TGTGCCAGCAGTTTGGCGGGGGGCGATGAAAAACTGTTTTTT.

The chain uses TRBV20-1 and TRBJ1-2; D not certain. The germline V gene encodes CDR1 DFQATT and CDR2 SNEGSKA (reference sequence). Deletions cut 1 base from V and 9 bases from J, with 6 bases between. The CDR3 covers 10 residues. The CDR3 region has the DNA TGCAGTGCTAGAGCCCCCCGCTACACCTTC. Translated: CSARAPRYTF.

This clone was detected once. CDR3 sequence (DNA): TGCGCCAGCAGCTTGGGTGAAATAGGCCATGGCTACACCTTC. Amino acids: CASSLGEIGHGYTF. The chain employs TRBV5-1 and TRBJ1-2; no firm D call. With 0 bases removed from V and 6 bases from J, the gap between germline ends came to 12 bases. The CDR3 is 14 amino acids. CDR1 and CDR2 (germline): SGHRS, YFSETQ.

The chain couples TRBV9 to TRBJ2-3, with D perhaps TRBD1 or TRBD2 (5 bases each). V gave up 0 bases and J gave up 9 bases, with 17 bases separating them. Germline CDR1 reads SGDLS; CDR2 reads YYNGEE. The CDR3 has 15 residues. The CDR3 sequence is CASSVAPQGDGTQYF. The CDR3 DNA reads as TGTGCCAGCAGCGTAGCTCCCCAGGGAGACGGGACGCAGTATTTT.

The genes are TRBV4-3 and TRBJ1-1, with 10 bases aligning to TRBD1. This CDR3 region has 17 residues. The germline V gene has CDR1 LGHNA and CDR2 YSLEER. V trimming: 0 bases; J trimming: 5 bases; junction bases outside the gene matches: 9. The CDR3 nucleotides are TGCGCCAGCAGCCAAGATTGGGACAGGGGAAGTCGGACTGAAGCTTTCTTT. Residues: CASSQDWDRGSRTEAFF.

The chain recombines TRBV19 with TRBJ2-3, with unresolved D. The CDR3 has 13 amino acids. V gave up 7 bases and J gave up 6 bases, with 14 bases separating them. Germline-derived CDR1 and CDR2 are LNHDA and SQIVND (reference sequence). CDR3: CASTSRPVDTQYF. The CDR3, as DNA: TGTGCCAGTACTTCACGCCCGGTGGATACGCAGTATTTT. Full variable domain (missing parts from reference TRBV19 and TRBJ2-3): DGGITQSPKYLFRKEGQNVTLSCEQNLNHDAMYWYRQDPGQGLRLIYYSQIVNDFQKGDIAEGYSVSREKKESFPLTVTSAQKNPTAFYLCASTSRPVDTQYFGPGTRLTVL.

The genes are TRBV9 and TRBJ2-3, with 8 bases lining up with TRBD2. The CDR3 consists of 15 residues. Per the germline V gene, CDR1 is SGDLS and CDR2 is YYNGEE. The J segment lost 8 bases and the V segment lost 2 bases, leaving 10 bases of the junction unmatched. The CDR3 sequence: CASSVLASGLGTQYF. CDR3 nucleotides: TGTGCCAGCAGCGTTTTGGCTAGCGGGCTGGGTACGCAGTATTTT.

This chain uses TRBV2 with TRBJ1-5; D is undetermined. CDR1 and CDR2 (germline): SNHLY, FYNNEI. Trimming pared 5 bases from V and 2 bases from J, leaving 10 bases between. The CDR3 has 14 amino acids. The CDR3 DNA sequence: TGTGCCAGCAGTTACCGGGATCGCAATCAGCCCCAGCATTTT. It is translated as CASSYRDRNQPQHF. Using reference TRBV2 and TRBJ1-5 for the parts outside the CDR3, the full variable domain is EPEVTQTPSHQVTQMGQEVILRCVPISNHLYFYWYRQILGQKVEFLVSFYNNEISEKSEIFDDQFSVERPDGSNFTLKIRSTKLEDSAMYFCASSYRDRNQPQHFGDGTRLSIL.

The J gene is TRBJ2-2, the V gene TRBV5-1; D remains ambiguous. Trimming left V 4 bases short and J 0 bases short, with 7 bases between. From germline, CDR1 is SGHRS and CDR2 YFSETQ. The length of the CDR3 is 14 residues. Written as DNA, the CDR3 is TGCGCCAGCAGCCCCACCACGAACACCGGGGAGCTGTTTTTT. Encoded protein: CASSPTTNTGELFF.

This chain links TRBV9 with TRBJ1-5, with D maybe TRBD1 (5 bases). The V gene lost 4 bases and the J gene lost 4 bases, with 15 bases spanning the gap. The CDR3 is 15 residues long. Germline V lookup: CDR1 SGDLS, CDR2 YYNGEE. In DNA form, the CDR3 reads TGTGCCAGCAGCCCCGGTGTGACAGAGAATCAGCCCCAGCATTTT. Residues: CASSPGVTENQPQHF. Drawing the rest from reference TRBV9 and TRBJ1-5, the complete variable domain is DSGVTQTPKHLITATGQRVTLRCSPRSGDLSVYWYQQSLDQGLQFLIQYYNGEERAKGNILERFSAQQFPDLHSELNLSSLELGDSALYFCASSPGVTENQPQHFGDGTRLSIL.

This chain links TRBV7-3 with TRBJ2-3, with D uncertain. Trimming took off 0 bases at V and 4 bases at J, with 11 bases between the two ends. This CDR3 is built from 15 residues. The germline gives CDR1 SGHTA, CDR2 FQGTGA. The CDR3 DNA sequence: TGTGCCAGCAGCTTAACGTTGGCTTCCCCAGATACGCAGTATTTT. This encodes CASSLTLASPDTQYF.

The V gene is TRBV19, the J gene TRBJ1-5, with 8 bases identical to TRBD1. This CDR3 contains 15 residues. J was trimmed by 4 bases and V by 2 bases; bases with no gene match: 4. Per germline, CDR1 LNHDA and CDR2 SQIVND (reference sequence). In nucleotides, the CDR3 is TGTGCCAGTAGTATACAGGGGGCACCAAATCAGCCCCAGCATTTT. Translation: CASSIQGAPNQPQHF.

The chain employs TRBV7-8 and TRBJ1-2, with D unclear. The CDR3 loop spans 13 amino acids. The V end was cut by 1 base, the J end by 6 bases, with 9 bases between. CDR1 is SGHVS, CDR2 FQNEAQ, per germline. In DNA, the CDR3 is TGTGCCAGCAGCTTAGGGGGAGTTCATGGCTACACCTTC. Its protein is CASSLGGVHGYTF.